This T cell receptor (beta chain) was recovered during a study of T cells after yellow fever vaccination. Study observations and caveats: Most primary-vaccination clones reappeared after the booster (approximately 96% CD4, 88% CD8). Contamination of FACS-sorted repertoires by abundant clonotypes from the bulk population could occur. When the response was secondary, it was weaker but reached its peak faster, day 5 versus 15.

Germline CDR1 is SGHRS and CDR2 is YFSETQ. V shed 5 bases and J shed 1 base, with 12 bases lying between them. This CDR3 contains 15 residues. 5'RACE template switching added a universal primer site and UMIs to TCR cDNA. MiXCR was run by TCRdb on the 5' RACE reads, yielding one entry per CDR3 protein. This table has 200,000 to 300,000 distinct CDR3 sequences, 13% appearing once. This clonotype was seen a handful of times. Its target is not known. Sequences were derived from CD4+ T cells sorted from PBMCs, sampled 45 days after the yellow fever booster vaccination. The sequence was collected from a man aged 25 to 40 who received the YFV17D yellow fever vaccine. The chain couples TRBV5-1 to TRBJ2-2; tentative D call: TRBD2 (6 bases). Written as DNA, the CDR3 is TGCGCCAGCAGTCCGCAGGGAGGGAACACCGGGGAGCTGTTTTTT. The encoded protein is CASSPQGGNTGELFF.